This T cell receptor beta chain was retrieved from a study of regulatory T cells in long-lasting Graves disease. Overall study findings and caveats: Whereas about a thousand public clonotypes were shared by new patients, persistent patients shared more, at 2,500 to 3,500. TCR diversity was lower in persistent Graves' patients (versus newly diagnosed ones). Persistent disease was associated with favored TRBV28 usage and with favored use of TRBJ1-2 and TRBJ2-5.

This clonotype was detected ten times or more. Its specificity is unknown. This sample's time point: persistent/refractory GD, antithyroid drugs over 5 years with positive TRAb. PBMC-extracted RNA yielded the TCR library. Researchers made TCR beta libraries by using iRepertoire HTBI primers and running Arm-PCR on CDR3 regions. TCRdb passed the multiplex PCR reads through MiXCR, listing each CDR3 protein once. The table includes fewer than 450,000 distinct CDR3 sequences, 20% to 25% detected once. This CDR3 is 17 amino acids long. Trimming at V came to 8 bases and at J to 0 bases, leaving 8 bases not matched to a gene. CDR1 is SGHAT and CDR2 is FQNNGV in the germline V gene.

This clonotype was sampled from a female donor with Graves disease. Sequencing used peripheral blood mononuclear cells (PBMCs), obtained when the disease was refractory, from a patient treated with antithyroid drugs. The chain employs TRBV11-2 and TRBJ2-2; the match to TRBD2 covers 11 bases. CDR3: CASPGLAAVTNTGELFF. CDR3 nucleotides: TGTGCCAGCCCGGGACTAGCGGCTGTGACGAACACCGGGGAGCTGTTTTTT.